The following is a T cell receptor beta chain sequence with its context. No antigen is known for it. There are no base qualities to consult, and no much larger clone falls within one base. This sample was included in a study of cytomegalovirus exposure and HLA in healthy donors (dated by TCRdb to 2015 to 2018). In the study overall: According to an earlier analysis of 450 to 650 of the donors, about 179 million T cells yielded roughly 110 million unique TCR beta sequences and 250 to 350 Gb of sequence data. Approximately 300 gigabases of sequencing data and approximately 92 million unique TCR sequences made up an early release that covered fewer than 650 HLA-typed donors. Of the roughly 410 genotyped donors, over 80% were placed in the genetic ancestry cluster associated with self-reported Caucasian donors. The study aimed to test whether signatures of past pathogen exposure could be identified by cataloging public T cell receptors. The study profiled the T cell repertoires of 666 subjects by immunosequencing and related them to cytomegalovirus serostatus. A separate validation cohort of over 95 different subjects was used in addition to the roughly 640-subject first cohort. To predict cytomegalovirus infection status, the study combined high-throughput TCR immunosequencing, statistical association of individual TCRs with disease status, and machine learning. In a later analysis, previously published TCR beta repertoires from roughly 710 donors were re-analyzed and high-resolution HLA genotyping was added so that TCR occurrence patterns could be studied. Rather than using new phenotypic data, the later analysis identified candidate immune exposures from TCR beta sequences and from how often those sequences occurred across donors. To decide whether each TCR beta V gene segment behaved as functional or pseudogenic, an earlier analysis of approximately 600 of the donors relied on high-throughput TCR beta sequencing. Donor age, sex, ethnicity and CMV serostatus were compiled together with the repertoire data. In a later genetic analysis, genome-wide SNP genotypes for 398 of the 666 donors were used, and that subset was treated as a discovery cohort. All discovery cohort repertoires had been generated on a single sequencing platform. Class I and class II HLA loci were covered by the typing at four-digit resolution. The number of typed donors differed by locus: about 629-630 for A, B, C, DRB1 and DQB1; approximately 540 for DQA1; roughly 600 for DPA1; and around 450 for DPB1. Several DR-DQ haplotypes were handled as single units for association and clustering because linkage in the cohort was strong. Across approximately 420 genotyped donors of the cohort, an average of 235,054 unique TCR beta nucleotide sequences per donor were sequenced, and around 20% of those sequences were non-productive. Findings and caveats that apply to the study as a whole: In vitro tests confirmed that a few of the cytomegalovirus-associated TCR beta chains recognize cytomegalovirus antigens. In a later analysis, the rate of TCR association differed among HLA loci, with DRB1 alleles having the most associated TCRs and HLA-C alleles having the fewest. Because HLA typing was missing for some donors at each locus, association tests included only the typed subset. Specific HLA alleles were associated with 15,000 to 20,000 TCR beta sequences at a false discovery rate of 0.05 in a later analysis. Correlated functional status among segregating V segments might reflect linkage disequilibrium, but an unknown experimental factor could not be ruled out. Some IMGT-functional V segments, including TRBV6-2 and TRBV6-3, could not be distinguished by the 87-base-pair reads and were therefore excluded. Assigning TCR associations to individual alleles was difficult when HLA alleles, especially DR and DQ, strongly co-occurred. An earlier analysis of roughly 570 of the donors showed that most TCR beta V segments appeared in productive rearrangements either about 87% or about 30% of the time, which broadly matched IMGT annotations. Most TCR sequences were seen in very few donors, while some public TCRs were found in many individuals. In a later genetic analysis, a missense DCLRE1C variant was associated with V-gene and J-gene trimming of TCR beta chains, and the association was replicated in an independent cohort. According to a later analysis, most CMV-associated TCR beta chains appeared to be HLA-restricted, and the HLA associations seemed to be driven largely by CMV exposure. A later genetic analysis reported fewer N-insertions in productive TCRs among donors in an Asian-associated ancestry cluster than the roughly 670-donor mean. Compared with equally common non-associated chains, HLA-associated TCR beta chains in a later analysis were more clonally expanded and had lower generation probabilities. In this cohort, only TCR beta chains were sequenced, and detectable features were limited by the absence of alpha or paired-chain data. The only immune exposure information available for the cohort was CMV serostatus. Because counts were too low, about 18 rarely observed V segments, including chromosome 9 orphons, were excluded from the earlier analysis of some 590 of the donors. The study gave a list of over 150 TCR beta chains associated with cytomegalovirus. In both the original and validation cohorts, the classifier was reported to diagnose cytomegalovirus status with high specificity and sensitivity. According to a later analysis, parvovirus B19, influenza, CMV and Epstein-Barr virus appeared linked to several top co-occurrence clusters. According to the authors, the approach could potentially be generalized to other disease states and immunological phenotypes. A group of highly shared sequence variants was considered likely to be a technical artifact of the sequencing pipeline. A further reported finding was that TCR beta sequences accurately predicted the HLA-A and HLA-B alleles for most subjects in the first cohort. The presence/absence analyses assumed that sequencing depth was roughly uniform across donors, and that assumption may not be true.

To prepare the library, the immunoSEQ multiplex PCR assay was applied. A mixture of 60 forward primers for TCR Vbeta segments and 13 reverse primers for TCR Jbeta segments was used in the multiplex PCR. The CDR3 region of rearranged TCR beta genes was amplified from genomic DNA with a multiplex PCR assay. Amplified TCR beta libraries were sequenced as 87-base-pair reads on the Illumina HiSeq System. The paper's processing steps were these. In a later analysis, roughly 80 million unique TCR beta chains were counted across the 500 to 850 repertoires, and about 10 million of these chains were shared by at least two donors. A nearest-neighbor algorithm error-corrected the raw reads and collapsed the reads into unique sequences, merging closely related sequences to remove PCR and sequencing errors. Alignment of CDR3 sequences to IMGT reference sequences was used to assign V, D and J gene segments. For a sequence to be retained, a match of at least six nucleotides to both a V gene segment and a J gene segment was required. Rearrangements were classified as productive when the CDR3 lacked stop codons and remained in frame with V and J, and all other rearrangements were classified as non-productive. CDR3 was defined by IMGT convention, running from the second conserved V-encoded cysteine to the conserved J-encoded phenylalanine. The earlier analysis of approximately 500 of the donors excluded sequences that lacked an unambiguous match to a single V gene segment. In an earlier analysis of about 590 of the donors, a V segment was called functional when productive rearrangements were above 56.7%, and segregating when the standard deviation between donors exceeded 5%. A statistical classification framework was developed to diagnose cytomegalovirus status using the catalog of TCR beta chain sequences. In a later analysis, TCR nucleotide sequences were compared against IMGT/GENE-DB human TR gene sequences so that V and J genes could be assigned. In a later analysis, CDR3 sequences and most-parsimonious VDJ recombination scenarios were assigned using the TCRdist pipeline. In a later analysis, each TCR beta chain was defined by its CDR3 amino acid sequence together with its V-gene family, and reads without a unique V-gene family were excluded. In a later analysis, some 600 highly shared, low-generation-probability nucleotide sequences were removed to address suspected cross-contamination and a sequencing artifact. In a later analysis, a clonal expansion index for each public chain was calculated from normalized within-repertoire ranks of inferred template counts. Generation probabilities in a later analysis came from a VDJ recombination model fitted to out-of-frame rearrangements, and those results were checked against IGoR. In a later analysis, hypergeometric tests were used to score TCR-TCR, TCR-HLA and TCR-CMV co-occurrence, with a repertoire-size bias correction applied to TCR pairs. To estimate false discovery rates, a later analysis permuted the HLA or CMV assignments 20 times. A later analysis grouped co-occurring TCRs with DBSCAN, adding TCRdist sequence similarity when clustering within HLA-allele-positive subsets. For co-occurrence clustering, repertoires with fewer than 30,000 or more than 120,000 public chains were excluded, along with a handful of repertoires with anomalous nucleotide sharing. TCRdb holds this immuneACCESS table with in-frame rearrangements only. Some clones are missing; in checked studies, unresolved V genes explain under half, and the rest has no known cause. D and trimming were read from the DNA, whereas the V and J calls and clone size are those reported in that table. For this sample there are some 180,000 clones; 9.5% appear just once. The ten largest clones capture approximately 1.3% of the sample.

The cohort comprised fewer than 700 healthy bone marrow donors. At the time of sampling, all cohort members were nominally healthy, though unrecorded immune exposures were likely present. The donor tested CMV seropositive and was one of the 289 seropositive cohort members. A peripheral blood sample was provided by each donor, and peripheral blood mononuclear cells were used for TCR beta sequencing. Genomic DNA was extracted from the blood cell samples with the Qiagen DNeasy Blood Extraction Kit. Compared with germline, V lacks 9 bases and J lacks 5 bases; bases without a gene match: 5. The germline V gene specifies SGHDT as CDR1 and YYEEEE as CDR2. The CDR3 holds 12 amino acids from the cysteine to the phenylalanine. The only DNA kept is the CDR3, 36 bases in frame from the first base.

The material sequenced was PBMCs. The sequence was collected from a woman aged 30 to 39 in good health and CMV-seropositive. The receptor chain draws on TRBV5-6 and TRBJ2-1; 7 central nucleotides agree with TRBD2. CDR3 loop: CATGDYHNEQFF. The nucleotide sequence is given as TGTGCCACGGGGGACTACCACAATGAGCAGTTCTTC. Where the CDR3 stops, the reference TRBV5-6 and TRBJ2-1 genes take over; the full variable domain is DAGVTQSPTHLIKTRGQQVTLRCSPKSGHDTVSWYQQALGQGPQFIFQYYEEEERQRGNFPDRFSGHQFPNYSSELNVNALLLGDSALYLCATGDYHNEQFFGPGTRLTVL.